This T cell receptor (beta chain) was recorded in a study of T cells after yellow fever vaccination. This CDR3 is 16 amino acids long. Germline V gives CDR1 LGHDT, CDR2 YNNKEL (reference sequence). MiXCR, run by TCRdb on the 5' RACE reads, gives a single entry per CDR3 protein. The sample lists 100,000 to 150,000 distinct CDR3 sequences, roughly 6.8% occurring once. The chain has TRBV3-1 and TRBJ2-7; D is uncertain. The clonotype comes from a man aged 18 to 29 who received the YFV17D yellow fever vaccine. The sequenced sample was CD4+ T cells sorted from PBMCs, obtained about 41 days after the first yellow fever vaccination. The CDR3 DNA reads TGTGTCAGCAGCCAAATAGGTGTTGGCGAGGCCTACGAGCAGTACGTC. Its protein product is CVSSQIGVGEAYEQYV.